The clone carrying this T cell receptor (beta chain) has only one observation. The sample comes from a study of T cells in localized non-small cell lung cancer. Sequenced by immunoSEQ multiplex PCR; TCRdb stores in-frame clones only, minus some. The profile shows about 2,600 clones, approximately 36% of them singletons. V was clipped by 6 bases and J by 6 bases; unmatched bases: 10. This CDR3 is 14 amino acids long. The germline gives CDR1 KGHSH, CDR2 LQKENI. The origin of this receptor is a male donor aged 60 or over with stage II squamous cell lung carcinoma. This chain connects TRBV18 to TRBJ1-2; the match to TRBD1 covers 7 bases. The sample consisted of lung tumor tissue, taken before any cancer treatment. The CDR3 coding sequence is TGTGCCAGCTCCCCCGACAGGGCGGGCGATGGCTACACCTTC. Protein product: CASSPDRAGDGYTF.